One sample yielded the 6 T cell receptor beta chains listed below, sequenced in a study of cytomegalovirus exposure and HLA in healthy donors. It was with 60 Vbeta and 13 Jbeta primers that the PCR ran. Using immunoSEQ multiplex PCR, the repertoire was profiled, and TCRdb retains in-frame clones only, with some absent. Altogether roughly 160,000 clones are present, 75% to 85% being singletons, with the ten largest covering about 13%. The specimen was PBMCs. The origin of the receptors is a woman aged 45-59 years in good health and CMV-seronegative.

The CDR3 protein is CAWSVGAIFGNEQFF. Here the CDR3 DNA reads TGTGCCTGGAGTGTCGGCGCAATATTCGGGAATGAGCAGTTCTTC. The rearrangement links TRBV30 to TRBJ2-1; unclear D gene. Germline-derived CDR1 and CDR2 are GTSNPN and SVGIG (reference sequence). Between the trimmed V and J ends, which lost 0 bases and 7 bases, there was a span of 16 bases. The CDR3 is made up of 15 amino acids.

The CDR3 reads CASSLVAGGFTDTQYF. For the CDR3, the DNA is TGCGCCAGCAGCTTGGTCGCCGGGGGTTTCACAGATACGCAGTATTTT. V gene TRBV5-1 combines with J gene TRBJ2-3, with a possible D match to TRBD2 (6 bases). The germline V gene encodes CDR1 SGHRS and CDR2 YFSETQ. The V end was cut by 0 bases, the J end by 2 bases, with 13 bases between. The CDR3 sequence is 16 residues long. Combining the CDR3 with reference TRBV5-1 and TRBJ2-3 gives the whole variable domain KAGVTQTPRYLIKTRGQQVTLSCSPISGHRSVSWYQQTPGQGLQFLFEYFSETQRNKGNFPGRFSGRQFSNSRSEMNVSTLELGDSALYLCASSLVAGGFTDTQYFGPGTRLTVL.

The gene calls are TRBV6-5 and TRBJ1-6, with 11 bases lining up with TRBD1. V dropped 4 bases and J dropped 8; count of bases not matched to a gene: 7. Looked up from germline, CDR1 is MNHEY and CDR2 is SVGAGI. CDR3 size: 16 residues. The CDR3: CASSFYGQGADSPLHF. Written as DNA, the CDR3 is TGTGCCAGCAGTTTCTATGGACAGGGGGCCGATTCACCCCTCCACTTT.

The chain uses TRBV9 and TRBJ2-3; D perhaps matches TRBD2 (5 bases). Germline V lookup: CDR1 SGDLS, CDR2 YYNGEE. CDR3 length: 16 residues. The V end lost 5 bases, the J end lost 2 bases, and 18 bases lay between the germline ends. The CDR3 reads CASSETGGRYTDTQYF. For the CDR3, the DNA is TGTGCCAGCAGTGAGACTGGCGGGCGATACACAGATACGCAGTATTTT.

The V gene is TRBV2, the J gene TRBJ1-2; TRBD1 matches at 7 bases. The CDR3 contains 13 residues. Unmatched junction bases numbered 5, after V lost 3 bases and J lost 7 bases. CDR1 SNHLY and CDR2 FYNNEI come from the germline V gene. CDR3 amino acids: CASSESGGGGYTF. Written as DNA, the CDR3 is TGTGCCAGCAGTGAGTCAGGGGGAGGTGGCTACACCTTC.

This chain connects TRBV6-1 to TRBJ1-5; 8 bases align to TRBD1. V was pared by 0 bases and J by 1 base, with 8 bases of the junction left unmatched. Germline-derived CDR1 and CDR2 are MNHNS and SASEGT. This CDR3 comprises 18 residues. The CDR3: CASSEAGRTGRSNQPQHF. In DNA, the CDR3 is TGTGCCAGCAGTGAAGCTGGTAGGACAGGGAGGAGCAATCAGCCCCAGCATTTT.